Sequencing of this T cell receptor (beta chain) was carried out in a study of identifying expanded T cells in peripheral blood. The germline CDR1 and CDR2 sequences are WSHSY and SAAADI. Trimming took off 3 bases at V and 7 bases at J, with 6 bases between the two ends. The CDR3 covers 11 residues. Here immunoSEQ multiplex PCR was the method, and the copy in TCRdb shows in-frame clones only, minus some. This table has approximately 120,000 clones, roughly 80% appearing once. Healthy donors had no documented immune events, such as infections, while sampled. The J gene is TRBJ1-2, the V gene TRBV10-2; maybe TRBD1 (5 bases). The receptor was derived from a person between 18 and 69 years old in good health. The sequencing input was blood. The CDR3 sequence: CASSDGGGYTF. CDR3 DNA sequence: TGCGCCAGCAGTGACGGGGGTGGCTACACCTTC.